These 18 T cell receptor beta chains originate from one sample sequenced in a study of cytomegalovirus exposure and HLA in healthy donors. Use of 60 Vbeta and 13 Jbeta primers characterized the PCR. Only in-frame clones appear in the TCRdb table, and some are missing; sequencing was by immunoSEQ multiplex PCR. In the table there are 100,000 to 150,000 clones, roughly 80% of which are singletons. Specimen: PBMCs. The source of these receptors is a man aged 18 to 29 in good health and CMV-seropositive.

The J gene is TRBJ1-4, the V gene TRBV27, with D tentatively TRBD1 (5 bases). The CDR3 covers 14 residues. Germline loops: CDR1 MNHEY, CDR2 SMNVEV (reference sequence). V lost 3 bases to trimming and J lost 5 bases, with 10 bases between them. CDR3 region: CASSLRDGNEKLFF. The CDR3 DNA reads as TGTGCCAGCAGTTTGCGGGACGGGAATGAAAAACTGTTTTTT.

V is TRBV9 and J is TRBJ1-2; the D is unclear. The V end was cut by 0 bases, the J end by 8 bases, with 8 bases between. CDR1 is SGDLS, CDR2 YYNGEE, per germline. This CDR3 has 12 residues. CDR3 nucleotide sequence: TGTGCCAGCAGCGTAGGCGCGGGCGGCTACACCTTC. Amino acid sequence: CASSVGAGGYTF.

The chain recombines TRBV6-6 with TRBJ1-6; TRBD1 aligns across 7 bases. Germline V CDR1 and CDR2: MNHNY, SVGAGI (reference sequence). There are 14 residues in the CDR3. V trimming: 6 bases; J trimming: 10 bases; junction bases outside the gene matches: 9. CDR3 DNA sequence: TGTGCCAGCAGCCGACAGGGCAGTAGATCACCCCTCCACTTT. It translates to CASSRQGSRSPLHF.

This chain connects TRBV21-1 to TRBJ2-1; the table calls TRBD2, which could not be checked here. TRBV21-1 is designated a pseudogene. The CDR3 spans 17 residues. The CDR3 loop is CASSKRGGLAGVNEQFF. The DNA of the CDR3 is TGTGCCAGCAGCAAACGGGGCGGACTAGCGGGAGTGAATGAGCAGTTCTTC.

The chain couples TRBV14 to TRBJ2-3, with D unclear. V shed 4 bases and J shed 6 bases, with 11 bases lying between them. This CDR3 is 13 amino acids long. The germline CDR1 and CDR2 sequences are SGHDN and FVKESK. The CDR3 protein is CASSLLGTDTQYF. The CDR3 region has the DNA TGTGCCAGCAGCCTTCTAGGAACGGATACGCAGTATTTT.

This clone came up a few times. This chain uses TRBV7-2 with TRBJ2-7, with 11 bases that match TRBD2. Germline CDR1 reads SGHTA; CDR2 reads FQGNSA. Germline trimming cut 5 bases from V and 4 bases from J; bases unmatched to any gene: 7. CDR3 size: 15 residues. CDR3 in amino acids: CASSVTSGSQYEQYF. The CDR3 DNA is TGTGCCAGCAGCGTAACTAGCGGGAGCCAGTACGAGCAGTACTTC.

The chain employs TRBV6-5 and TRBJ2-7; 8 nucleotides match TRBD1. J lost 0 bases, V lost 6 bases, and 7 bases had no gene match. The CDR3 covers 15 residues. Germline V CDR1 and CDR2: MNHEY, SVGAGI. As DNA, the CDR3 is TGTGCCAGCAGCCTGGACAGGGACCTCTCCTACGAGCAGTACTTC. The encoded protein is CASSLDRDLSYEQYF.

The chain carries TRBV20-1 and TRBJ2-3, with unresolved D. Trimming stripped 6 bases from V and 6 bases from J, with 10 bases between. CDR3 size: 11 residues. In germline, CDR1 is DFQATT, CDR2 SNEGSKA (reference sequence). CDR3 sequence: CSALSGDTQYF. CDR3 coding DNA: TGCAGTGCGCTATCCGGGGATACGCAGTATTTT.

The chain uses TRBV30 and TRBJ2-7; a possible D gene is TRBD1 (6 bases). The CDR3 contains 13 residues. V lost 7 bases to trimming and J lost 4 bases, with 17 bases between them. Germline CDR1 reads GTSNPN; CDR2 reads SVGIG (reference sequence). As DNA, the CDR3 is TGTGCCTTTGGACAGCCCGTGGGGTACGAGCAGTACTTC. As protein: CAFGQPVGYEQYF.

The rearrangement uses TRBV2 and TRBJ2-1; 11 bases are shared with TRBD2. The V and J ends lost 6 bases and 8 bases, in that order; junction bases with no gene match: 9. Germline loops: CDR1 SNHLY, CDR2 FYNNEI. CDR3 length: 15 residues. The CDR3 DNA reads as TGTGCCAGCAGGACTACTAGCGGGAGTCTCGATGAGCAGTTCTTC. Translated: CASRTTSGSLDEQFF.

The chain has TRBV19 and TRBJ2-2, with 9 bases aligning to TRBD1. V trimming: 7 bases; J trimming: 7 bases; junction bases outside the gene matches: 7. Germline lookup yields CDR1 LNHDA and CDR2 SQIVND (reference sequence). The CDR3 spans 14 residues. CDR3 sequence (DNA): TGTGCCAGTATAGGGACAGGGAGGGTCGGGGAGCTGTTTTTT. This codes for CASIGTGRVGELFF. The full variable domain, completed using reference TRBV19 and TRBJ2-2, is DGGITQSPKYLFRKEGQNVTLSCEQNLNHDAMYWYRQDPGQGLRLIYYSQIVNDFQKGDIAEGYSVSREKKESFPLTVTSAQKNPTAFYLCASIGTGRVGELFFGEGSRLTVL.

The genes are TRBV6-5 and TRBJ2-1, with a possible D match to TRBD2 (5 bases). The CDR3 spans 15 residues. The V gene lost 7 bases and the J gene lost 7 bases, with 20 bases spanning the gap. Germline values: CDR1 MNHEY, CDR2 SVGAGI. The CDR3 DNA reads TGTGCCAGCACCAATACTAGAGGCCTCCTAAATGAGCAGTTCTTC. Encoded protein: CASTNTRGLLNEQFF.

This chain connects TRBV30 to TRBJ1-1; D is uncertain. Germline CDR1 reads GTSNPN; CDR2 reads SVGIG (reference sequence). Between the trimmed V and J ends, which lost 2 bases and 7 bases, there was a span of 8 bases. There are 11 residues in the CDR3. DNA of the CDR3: TGTGCCTGGAGTTCGGAGGGTGAAGCTTTCTTT. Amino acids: CAWSSEGEAFF.

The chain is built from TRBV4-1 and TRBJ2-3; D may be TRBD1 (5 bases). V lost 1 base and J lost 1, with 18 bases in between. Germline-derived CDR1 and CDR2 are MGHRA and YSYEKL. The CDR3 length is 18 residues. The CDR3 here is CASSQGNLDRQRTDTQYF. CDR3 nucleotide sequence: TGCGCCAGCAGCCAAGGGAACTTAGACAGACAACGCACAGATACGCAGTATTTT.

The CDR3 DNA sequence: TGTGCCACCAGCAACCGACGGGACTTTATAACCTACGAGCAGTACTTC. Amino acids: CATSNRRDFITYEQYF. The rearrangement uses TRBV15 and TRBJ2-7; tentative D call: TRBD2 (6 bases). The CDR3 extends over 16 amino acids. The germline gives CDR1 LNHNV, CDR2 YYDKDF (reference sequence). The V gene lost 4 bases and the J gene lost 2 bases, with 18 bases spanning the gap.

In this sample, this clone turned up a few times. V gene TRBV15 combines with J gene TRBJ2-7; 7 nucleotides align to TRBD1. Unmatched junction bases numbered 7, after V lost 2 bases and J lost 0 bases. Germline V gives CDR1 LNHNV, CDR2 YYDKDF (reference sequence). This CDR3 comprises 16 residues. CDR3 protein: CATSRKRTGVSYEQYF. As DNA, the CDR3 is TGTGCCACCAGCAGAAAAAGGACAGGCGTCTCCTACGAGCAGTACTTC.

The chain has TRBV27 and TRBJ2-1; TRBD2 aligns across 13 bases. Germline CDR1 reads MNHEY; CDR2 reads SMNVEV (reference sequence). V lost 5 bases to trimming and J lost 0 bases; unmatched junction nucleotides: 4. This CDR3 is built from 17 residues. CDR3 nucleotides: TGTGCCAGCAGTGGCGGGACTAGCGGGACCTCCTACAATGAGCAGTTCTTC. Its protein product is CASSGGTSGTSYNEQFF.

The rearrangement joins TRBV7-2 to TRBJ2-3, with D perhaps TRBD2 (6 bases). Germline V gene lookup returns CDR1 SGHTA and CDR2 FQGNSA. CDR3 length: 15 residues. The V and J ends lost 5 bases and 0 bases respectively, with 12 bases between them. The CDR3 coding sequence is TGTGCCAGCAGCCCCGACGGGGGTAGCACAGATACGCAGTATTTT. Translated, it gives CASSPDGGSTDTQYF.